These 4 T cell receptor beta chains came from one sample sequenced in a study of blood T cell repertoires in COVID-19. Here immunoSEQ multiplex PCR was the method, and the copy in TCRdb shows in-frame clones only, minus some. The sample carries about 150,000 clones, under 95% recorded once. Sequenced input: peripheral blood. The receptors were sampled from a man between 50 and 59 years old with acute or convalescent COVID-19.

The J gene is TRBJ2-1, the V gene TRBV5-4; no reliable D call. There are 14 residues in the CDR3. Germline V gives CDR1 SGHNT, CDR2 YYREEE (reference sequence). Deletions cut 5 bases from V and 4 bases from J, with 13 bases between. The CDR3 is CASRTGGVYNEQFF. CDR3 DNA: TGTGCCAGCAGAACTGGTGGAGTTTACAATGAGCAGTTCTTC.

This chain links TRBV27 with TRBJ1-2; 8 nucleotides agree with TRBD1. After removal of 5 bases from V and 6 bases from J, the junction contained 8 bases not matched to a gene. The CDR3 length is 14 residues. In germline, CDR1 is MNHEY, CDR2 SMNVEV (reference sequence). In DNA, the CDR3 is TGTGCCAGCAGTCTCGGACAGGGCTTGAATGGCTACACCTTC. This sequence encodes CASSLGQGLNGYTF.

The chain combines TRBV11-2 with TRBJ1-5; 8 positions match TRBD1. This CDR3 comprises 13 residues. V was clipped by 8 bases and J by 6 bases; unmatched bases: 6. Germline V gene data show CDR1 as SGHAT and CDR2 as FQNNGV. DNA of the CDR3: TGTGCCAGCGGACAGGGCTGGGGTCAGCCCCAGCATTTT. Protein product: CASGQGWGQPQHF.

The chain has TRBV7-9 and TRBJ2-7, with 10 bases aligning to TRBD1. The V and J ends lost 4 bases and 7 bases, in that order; junction bases with no gene match: 10. Germline values: CDR1 SEHNR, CDR2 FQNEAQ (reference sequence). The CDR3 has 15 residues. The CDR3 is CASSSWTGGNDEQYV. CDR3 bases: TGTGCCAGCAGCTCCTGGACAGGGGGGAATGATGAGCAGTACGTC.